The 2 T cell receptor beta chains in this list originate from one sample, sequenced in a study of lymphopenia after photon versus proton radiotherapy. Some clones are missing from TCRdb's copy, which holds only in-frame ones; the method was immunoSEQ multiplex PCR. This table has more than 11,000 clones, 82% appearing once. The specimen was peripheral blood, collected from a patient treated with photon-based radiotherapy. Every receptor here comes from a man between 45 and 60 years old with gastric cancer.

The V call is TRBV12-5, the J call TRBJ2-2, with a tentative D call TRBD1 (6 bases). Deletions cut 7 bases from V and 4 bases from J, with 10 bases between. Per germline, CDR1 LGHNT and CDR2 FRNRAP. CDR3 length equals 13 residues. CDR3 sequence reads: CASESGATGELFF. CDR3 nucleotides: TGTGCTAGTGAATCAGGGGCCACCGGGGAGCTGTTTTTT.

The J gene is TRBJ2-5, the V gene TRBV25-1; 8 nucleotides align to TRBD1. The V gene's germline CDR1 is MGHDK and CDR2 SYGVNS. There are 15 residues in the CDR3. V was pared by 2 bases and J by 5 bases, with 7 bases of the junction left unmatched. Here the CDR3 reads CASSEAGGAEETQYF. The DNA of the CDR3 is TGTGCCAGCAGTGAAGCAGGGGGCGCAGAGGAGACCCAGTACTTC.